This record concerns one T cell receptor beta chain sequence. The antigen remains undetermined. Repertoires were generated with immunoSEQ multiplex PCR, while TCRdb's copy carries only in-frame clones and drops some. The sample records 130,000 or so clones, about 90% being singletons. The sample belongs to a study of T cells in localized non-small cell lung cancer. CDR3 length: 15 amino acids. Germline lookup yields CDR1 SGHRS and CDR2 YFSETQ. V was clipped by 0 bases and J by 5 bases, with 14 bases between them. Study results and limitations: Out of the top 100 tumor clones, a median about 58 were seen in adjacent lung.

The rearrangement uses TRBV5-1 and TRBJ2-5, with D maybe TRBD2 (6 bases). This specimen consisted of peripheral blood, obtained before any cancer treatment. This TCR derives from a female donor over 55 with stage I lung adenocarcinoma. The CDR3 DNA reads TGCGCCAGCAGCTTGGTCGGGGGAGTTGGGGAGACCCAGTACTTC. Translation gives CASSLVGGVGETQYF. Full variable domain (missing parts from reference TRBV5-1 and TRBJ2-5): KAGVTQTPRYLIKTRGQQVTLSCSPISGHRSVSWYQQTPGQGLQFLFEYFSETQRNKGNFPGRFSGRQFSNSRSEMNVSTLELGDSALYLCASSLVGGVGETQYFGPGTRLLVL.